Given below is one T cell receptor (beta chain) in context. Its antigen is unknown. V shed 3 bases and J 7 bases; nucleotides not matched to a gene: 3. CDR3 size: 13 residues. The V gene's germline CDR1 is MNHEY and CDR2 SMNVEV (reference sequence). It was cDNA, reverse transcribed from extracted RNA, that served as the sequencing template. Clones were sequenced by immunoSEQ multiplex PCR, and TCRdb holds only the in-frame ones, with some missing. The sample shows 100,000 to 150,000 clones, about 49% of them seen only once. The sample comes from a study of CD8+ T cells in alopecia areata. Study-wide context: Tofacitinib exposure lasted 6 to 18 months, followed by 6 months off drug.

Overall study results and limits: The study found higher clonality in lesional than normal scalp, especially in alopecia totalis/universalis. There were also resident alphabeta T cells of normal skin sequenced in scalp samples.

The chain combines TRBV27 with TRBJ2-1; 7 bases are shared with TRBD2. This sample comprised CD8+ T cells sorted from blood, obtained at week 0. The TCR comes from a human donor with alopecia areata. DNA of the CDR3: TGTGCCAGCAGTTTTTTGGGGGGGAATGAGCAGTTCTTC. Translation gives CASSFLGGNEQFF.